This T cell receptor beta chain emerged from a study of T cell repertoires in cytomegalovirus infection. MiXCR, applied by TCRdb to the reads, yields one record per CDR3 protein. The sample comprises about 450,000 distinct CDR3 sequences, under 40% of which are singletons, and 12% to 15% rests with the top ten. This clonotype was seen a few times. Sequence at one end of the junction differs from germline and may be a read error. The CDR3 contains 12 residues. The V gene's germline CDR1 is SGHVS and CDR2 FQNEAQ. Sequenced sample: PBMCs. The receptor's source is a human donor in good health (CMV status not recorded). Some clones in this sample may be carry-over from other donors' samples. The chain recombines TRBV7-8 with TRBJ2-1; no clear D gene. DNA of the CDR3: TGTGCCAGCAGCCGTTACCTGAATGAGAAGTTCTTC. The encoded protein is CASSRYLNEKFF.